This TCR beta chain was found in a study of control samples from healthy donors and cancer patients. Germline V gene data show CDR1 as SGHAT and CDR2 as FQNNGV. This CDR3 comprises 17 residues. V lost 5 bases to trimming and J lost 4 bases; unmatched junction nucleotides: 14. The data were produced by immunoSEQ multiplex PCR, yet TCRdb's version contains in-frame clones alone and is incomplete. The sample carries 150,000 to 200,000 clones, 90% to 95% recorded once. This clonotype was sampled from a man aged 55 to 70 with colorectal cancer. The sample consisted of PBMCs. The chain carries TRBV11-2 and TRBJ2-1; 7 nucleotides agree with TRBD1. CDR3 residues: CASSGWLQGSEYNEQFF. The DNA of the CDR3 is TGTGCCAGCAGCGGTTGGTTACAGGGGAGCGAATACAATGAGCAGTTCTTC.